The 11 T cell receptor beta chains given below trace back to one sample, sequenced in a study of blood T cell repertoires in COVID-19. The table came from immunoSEQ multiplex PCR; TCRdb's copy has only in-frame clones and leaves some out. Here the sample spans about 240,000 clones, roughly nine tenths being singletons. The source material was peripheral blood. All receptors come from a man in his sixties who had recovered from COVID-19.

This clone was recorded only once. The same CDR3 also results from other DNA sequences found in this sample. This chain links TRBV18 with TRBJ1-5; D may be TRBD1 (5 bases). Germline values: CDR1 KGHSH, CDR2 LQKENI. CDR3 length: 14 residues. V was clipped by 3 bases and J by 0 bases, with 6 bases between them. This CDR3 reads CASSPDSSNQPQHF. Written as DNA, the CDR3 is TGTGCCAGCTCACCCGACAGTAGCAATCAGCCCCAGCATTTT. Variable domain in full (rest from reference TRBV18 and TRBJ1-5): NAGVMQNPRHLVRRRGQEARLRCSPMKGHSHVYWYRQLPEEGLKFMVYLQKENIIDESGMPKERFSAEFPKEGPSILRIQQVVRGDSAAYFCASSPDSSNQPQHFGDGTRLSIL.

The V call is TRBV18, the J call TRBJ1-1; TRBD1 is a possible D gene (6 bases). Germline V lookup: CDR1 KGHSH, CDR2 LQKENI. The CDR3 totals 18 residues. Between the trimmed V and J ends, which lost 4 bases and 1 base, there was a span of 22 bases. The CDR3 is CASSQWKGRGNPNTEAFF. For the CDR3, the DNA is TGTGCCAGCTCACAGTGGAAGGGCAGGGGTAACCCGAACACTGAAGCTTTCTTT.

The genes are TRBV3-1 (or the pseudogene TRBV3-2) and TRBJ1-2; the D gene is possibly TRBD1 (6 bases). Trimming pared 0 bases from V and 4 bases from J, leaving 12 bases between. The CDR3 loop spans 15 amino acids. CDR1 is LGHDT and CDR2 is YNNKEL in the germline V gene (reference sequence). CDR3 protein: CASSQDTTGLYGYTF. The CDR3 coding sequence is TGTGCCAGCAGCCAAGATACAACAGGGCTCTATGGCTACACCTTC.

The V gene is TRBV5-1, the J gene TRBJ2-7, with 10 bases that match TRBD1. V was pared by 4 bases and J by 7 bases, with 8 bases of the junction left unmatched. The CDR3 runs 14 residues. CDR1 and CDR2 from the germline V gene are SGHRS and YFSETQ. The CDR3 sequence is CASSLRQGAYEQYF. CDR3 nucleotide sequence: TGCGCCAGCAGCCTTCGACAGGGGGCGTATGAGCAGTACTTC.

J is TRBJ2-7 and V is TRBV4-1; D gene unclear. V was cut by 4 bases and J by 1 base, with 11 bases left in between. Germline V lookup: CDR1 MGHRA, CDR2 YSYEKL. The CDR3 consists of 14 residues. The CDR3 loop reads CASSPYRISYEQYF. The CDR3 DNA sequence: TGCGCCAGCAGCCCCTACCGCATTTCCTACGAGCAGTACTTC.

The rearrangement links TRBV29-1 to TRBJ1-1, with 9 bases that match TRBD1. This CDR3 region has 13 residues. Germline V lookup: CDR1 SQVTM, CDR2 ANQGSEA. V trimming: 7 bases; J trimming: 4 bases; junction bases outside the gene matches: 7. The DNA of the CDR3 is TGCAGCGCTCACAGGGGGCTCGGCACTGAAGCTTTCTTT. Encoded protein: CSAHRGLGTEAFF.

The J gene is TRBJ2-7, the V gene TRBV12-3 or TRBV12-4; D gene uncertain. The length of the CDR3 is 11 residues. The V gene lost 5 bases and the J gene lost 5 bases, with 7 bases spanning the gap. CDR3 region: CASSKSDEQYF. Here the CDR3 DNA reads TGTGCCAGCAGTAAGTCGGACGAGCAGTACTTC.

The rearrangement joins TRBV6-5 to TRBJ1-1, with 9 bases that match TRBD1. Germline CDR1 is MNHEY and CDR2 is SVGAGI. J gave up 0 bases and V 7 bases, and 6 bases lay outside the gene matches. This CDR3 comprises 15 residues. The CDR3, as DNA: TGTGCCAGCACTGTGGACAGGGGCATGAACACTGAAGCTTTCTTT. This sequence encodes CASTVDRGMNTEAFF.

There are many counts of this clone. The CDR3 protein is CASSRQGEVNQPQHF. CDR3 bases: TGTGCCAGCAGCAGGCAGGGGGAGGTGAATCAGCCCCAGCATTTT. The rearrangement uses TRBV6-6 and TRBJ1-5, with 7 bases identical to TRBD1. V shed 6 bases, J shed 4 bases, and the junction held 9 bases outside the gene matches. Looked up from germline, CDR1 is MNHNY and CDR2 is SVGAGI (reference sequence). This CDR3 comprises 15 residues.

The V gene is TRBV10-3, the J gene TRBJ2-3, with 15 positions matching TRBD2. The CDR3 contains 16 residues. In germline, CDR1 is ENHRY, CDR2 SYGVKD. The ends lost 5 bases at V and 4 bases at J; junction bases unmatched: 4. The CDR3 is CAISPGLAGGPDTQYF. The CDR3 DNA is TGTGCCATCAGTCCTGGACTAGCGGGGGGGCCAGATACGCAGTATTTT.

The rearrangement joins TRBV2 to TRBJ2-1, with 11 positions matching TRBD2. The CDR3 spans 15 residues. CDR1 SNHLY and CDR2 FYNNEI come from the germline V gene. V lost 3 bases, J lost 10 bases, and 8 bases stayed unmatched. DNA of the CDR3: TGTGCCAGCAGTGAGGTAGCGGGGGGGCTTGGAGAGCAGTTCTTC. Residues: CASSEVAGGLGEQFF.